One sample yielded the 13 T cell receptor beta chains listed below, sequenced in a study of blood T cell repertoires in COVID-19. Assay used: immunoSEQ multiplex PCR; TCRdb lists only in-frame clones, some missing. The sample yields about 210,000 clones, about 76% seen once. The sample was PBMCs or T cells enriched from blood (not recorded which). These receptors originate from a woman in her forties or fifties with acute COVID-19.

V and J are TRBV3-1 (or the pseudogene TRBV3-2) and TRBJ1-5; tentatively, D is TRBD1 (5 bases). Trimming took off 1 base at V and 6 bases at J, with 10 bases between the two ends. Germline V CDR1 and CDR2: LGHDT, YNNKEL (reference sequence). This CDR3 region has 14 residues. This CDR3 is CASSQASGGQPQHF. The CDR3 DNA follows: TGTGCCAGCAGCCAAGCCTCGGGGGGTCAGCCCCAGCATTTT.

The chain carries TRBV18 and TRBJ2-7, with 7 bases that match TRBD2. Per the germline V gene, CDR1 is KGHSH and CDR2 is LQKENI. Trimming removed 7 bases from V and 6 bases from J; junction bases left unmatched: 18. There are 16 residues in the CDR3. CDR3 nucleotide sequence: TGTGCCAGCTTACTTGGACGGACTAGAAGCCTATTCGAGCAGTACTTC. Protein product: CASLLGRTRSLFEQYF. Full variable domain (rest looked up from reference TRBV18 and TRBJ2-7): NAGVMQNPRHLVRRRGQEARLRCSPMKGHSHVYWYRQLPEEGLKFMVYLQKENIIDESGMPKERFSAEFPKEGPSILRIQQVVRGDSAAYFCASLLGRTRSLFEQYFGPGTRLTVT.

CDR3 amino acids: CASSVNRGFSQPQHF. As DNA, the CDR3 is TGTGCCAGCAGTGTGAACAGGGGGTTCAGTCAGCCCCAGCATTTT. The genes are TRBV2 and TRBJ1-5; the match to TRBD1 covers 8 bases. Unmatched junction bases numbered 8, after V lost 4 bases and J lost 6 bases. The CDR3 sequence is 15 residues long. Germline V gene lookup returns CDR1 SNHLY and CDR2 FYNNEI.

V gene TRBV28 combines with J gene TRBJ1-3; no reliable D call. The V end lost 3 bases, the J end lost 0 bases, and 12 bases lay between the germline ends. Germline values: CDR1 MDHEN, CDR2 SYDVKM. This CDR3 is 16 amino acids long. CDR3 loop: CASSFWQTVSGNTIYF. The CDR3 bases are TGTGCCAGCAGTTTTTGGCAGACTGTCTCTGGAAACACCATATATTTT.

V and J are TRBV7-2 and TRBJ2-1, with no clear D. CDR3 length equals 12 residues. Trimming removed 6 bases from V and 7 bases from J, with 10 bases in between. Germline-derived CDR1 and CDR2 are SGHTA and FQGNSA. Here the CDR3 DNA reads TGTGCCAGCAGGCTAGTCCTTAATGAGCAGTTCTTC. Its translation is CASRLVLNEQFF.

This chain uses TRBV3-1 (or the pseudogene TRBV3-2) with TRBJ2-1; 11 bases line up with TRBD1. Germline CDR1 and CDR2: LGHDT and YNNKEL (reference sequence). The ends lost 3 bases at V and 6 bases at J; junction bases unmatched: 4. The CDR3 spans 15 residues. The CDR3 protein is CASSHSGTGGNEQFF. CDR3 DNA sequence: TGTGCCAGCAGCCACTCCGGGACAGGGGGCAATGAGCAGTTCTTC.

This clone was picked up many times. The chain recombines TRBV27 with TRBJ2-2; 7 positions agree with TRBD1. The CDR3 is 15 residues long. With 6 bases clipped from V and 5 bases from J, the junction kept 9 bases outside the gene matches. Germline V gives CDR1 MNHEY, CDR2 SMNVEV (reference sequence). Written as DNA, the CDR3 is TGTGCCAGCAGAATGGGACAGTCCAAAACCGGGGAGCTGTTTTTT. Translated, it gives CASRMGQSKTGELFF.

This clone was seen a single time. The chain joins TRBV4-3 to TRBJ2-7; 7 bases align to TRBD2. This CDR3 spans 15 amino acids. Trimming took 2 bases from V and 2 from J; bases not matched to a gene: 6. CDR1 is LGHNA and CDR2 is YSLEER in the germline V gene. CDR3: CASSQRLAETYEQYF. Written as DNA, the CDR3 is TGCGCCAGCAGCCAAAGGCTAGCGGAAACCTACGAGCAGTACTTC.

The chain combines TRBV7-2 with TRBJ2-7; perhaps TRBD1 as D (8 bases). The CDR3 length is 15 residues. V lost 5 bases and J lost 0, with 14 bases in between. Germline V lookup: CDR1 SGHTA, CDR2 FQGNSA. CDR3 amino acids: CASSPGGTGSYEQYF. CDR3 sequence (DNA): TGTGCCAGCAGCCCCGGGGGGACAGGCTCCTACGAGCAGTACTTC. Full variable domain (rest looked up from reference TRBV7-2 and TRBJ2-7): GAGVSQSPSNKVTEKGKDVELRCDPISGHTALYWYRQSLGQGLEFLIYFQGNSAPDKSGLPSDRFSAERTGGSVSTLTIQRTQQEDSAVYLCASSPGGTGSYEQYFGPGTRLTVT.

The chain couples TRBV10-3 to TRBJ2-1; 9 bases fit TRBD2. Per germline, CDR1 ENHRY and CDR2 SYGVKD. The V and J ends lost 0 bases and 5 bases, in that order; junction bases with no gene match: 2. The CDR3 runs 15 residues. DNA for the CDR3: TGTGCCATCAGTGAGTCGACTAGCGGAAACAATGAGCAGTTCTTC. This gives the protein CAISESTSGNNEQFF.

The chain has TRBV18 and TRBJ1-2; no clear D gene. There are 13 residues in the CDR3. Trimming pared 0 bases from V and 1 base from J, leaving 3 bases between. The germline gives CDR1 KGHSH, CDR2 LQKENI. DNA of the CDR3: TGTGCCAGCTCACCACCCCTTAACTATGGCTACACCTTC. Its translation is CASSPPLNYGYTF.

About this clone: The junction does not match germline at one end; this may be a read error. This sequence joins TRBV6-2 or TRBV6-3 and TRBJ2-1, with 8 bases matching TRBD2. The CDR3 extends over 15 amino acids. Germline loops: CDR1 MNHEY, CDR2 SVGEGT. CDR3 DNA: TGTGCCAGCACTTACCCTAGCGGGCTCGGTAATGAGCAGTTCTTC. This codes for CASTYPSGLGNEQFF.

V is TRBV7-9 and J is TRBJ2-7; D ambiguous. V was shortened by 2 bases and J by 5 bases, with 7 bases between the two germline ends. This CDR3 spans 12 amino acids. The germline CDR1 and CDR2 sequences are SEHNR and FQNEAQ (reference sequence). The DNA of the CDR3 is TGTGCCAGCAGCTTAATGGAGCACGAGCAGTACTTC. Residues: CASSLMEHEQYF.